The present entry profiles one T cell receptor beta chain with its context. Its antigen has not been determined. The read ends 3 residues before the CDR3 terminus; that terminus is restored from the germline J gene. The record originates from a study of T cells in women clearing cervical HPV infection (dated by TCRdb to the late 2010s). With regard to the full study: Cases were some 26 women with histologically confirmed HPV16-related CIN3 or worse, including 2 invasive cancers. Controls were 25 or so women whose single incident HPV16 infection cleared within 12 months without precancer or cancer developing. Case blood was taken at the visit when the lesion was first identified, whereas control blood was taken when infection was no longer detected. Among cases, blood sampling occurred a median of around 160 days after lesion detection, with an interquartile range of 90 to 200 days. HLA typing was available for only a few women, so HLA type could not be excluded as a confounder. The exploratory proof-of-principle case-control study was nested within the Guanacaste HPV Natural History Study in Costa Rica and compared TCR repertoires across cervical HPV16 outcomes. Cases were matched to controls by age within five years and by the year the sample was collected. A median age of 34 years was observed in cases versus 37 to 40 in controls, and no significant differences in baseline characteristics were found. In the parent cohort, some 11,000 women aged 18 or older were enrolled in Guanacaste, Costa Rica, during 1993 to 1994 and then followed for less than 8 years. Five blinded duplicates per group were added as quality controls, giving around 60 samples: 50 or so participants and roughly 10 replicates.

The immunoSEQ assay used multiplex PCR to amplify TCR beta CDR3 regions from an average of around 1,200 ng of genomic DNA per sample. To correct primer bias, the assay used a complete synthetic TCR repertoire to set an amplification baseline. The amplicons were sequenced on the Illumina platform. On the authors' methods: Sequences were error-corrected by clustering with frequency ratios and a modified nearest-neighbor algorithm and were then analyzed in the immunoSEQ Analyzer with IMGT gene definitions. At each rarefaction depth, TCR richness and evenness were averaged across 20 rarefaction repeats, and any sample with fewer sequences than the depth was left out. Relative abundances of V, D and J genes were compared between groups using Wilcoxon rank sum tests, with FDR correction applied. In the blinded duplicates, the intraclass correlation was about 95% for TCR richness and averaged around 78% across roughly 70 gene segments. Sourced from immuneACCESS, this table was stored by TCRdb with only in-frame sequences that have V and J called. A share of the clones is absent; for the studies checked, an unresolved V gene accounts for under half, and the remainder has no known explanation. The D gene and trimming were derived from the DNA, and the V and J assignments and clone size from that table. The table for this sample lists tens of thousands of clones. The ten largest account for 1.2% of the sample.

The study at large found these results: CIN3+ cases had significantly higher TCR repertoire richness than controls across sequencing depths, but evenness did not differ between the groups. Cases were distinguished from controls with an estimated AUC of approximately 0.8 by random forest classifiers combining richness and V gene abundances. Whether associations preceded infection or resulted from infection could not be shown with the cross-sectional design, and effector/memory subsets and HPV-specific T cells were not isolated. Cases had lower TRBV6-7 relative abundance than controls (about 0.1% versus 0.15%; Bonferroni P = 0.0008). Because the number of T cells in each sample was unknown, differences in richness could reflect differing T-cell content rather than repertoire biology.

Every participant had a single incident cervical HPV16 infection, and women with prevalent HPV16 infections were excluded. Cervical HPV DNA was detected with MY09/MY11 PCR, and genotyping was done with dot-blot hybridization. Roughly 15 mL of heparinized blood was centrifuged, after which the buffy coat was aliquoted, frozen at -30 degrees C, and then stored at -80 degrees C. QIAGEN kits were used to extract genomic DNA from buffy coat specimens. Reading from cysteine to phenylalanine, the CDR3 counts 14 amino acids. The DNA has 33 bases, all within the CDR3, and is read from base 1. V is cut by 3 bases and J by 4 bases, and the space between the germline ends is 13 bases. Looking up the germline V gene (reference sequence) yields CDR1 DFQATT and CDR2 SNEGSKA.

Material: blood buffy coat. The chain is made from TRBV20-1 and TRBJ2-1, with TRBD2 as a weak D call on 6 bases. The TCR sequence derives from a woman aged 18-69 years with a cervical HPV16 infection that either progressed to CIN3+ or cleared (not recorded which). CDR3 DNA, as far as it was read: TGCAGTGCTAGGGAGTTAGCGGTTTACAATGAG. This gives the protein CSARELAVYNE. The complete CDR3 protein is CSARELAVYNEQFF.